Each of the 11 T cell receptor beta chains below was sequenced from the same sample in a study of identifying expanded T cells in peripheral blood. Clones were read by immunoSEQ multiplex PCR, and TCRdb kept only the in-frame ones, dropping some. In the table there are over 100,000 clones, about 88% of which are singletons. Material for sequencing was blood. Receptors were obtained from a person aged 18 to 70 in good health.

CDR3 region: CASSSRTGMNTEAFF. In DNA, the CDR3 is TGTGCCAGCAGCTCCCGGACAGGGATGAACACTGAAGCTTTCTTT. The J gene is TRBJ1-1, the V gene TRBV7-2; TRBD1 agrees at 8 bases. The germline V gene encodes CDR1 SGHTA and CDR2 FQGNSA. The V and J ends lost 4 bases and 0 bases, in that order; junction bases with no gene match: 4. There are 15 residues in the CDR3.

The genes are TRBV27 and TRBJ2-7, with 10 bases identical to TRBD2. The CDR3 is 15 residues long. Germline V gene lookup returns CDR1 MNHEY and CDR2 SMNVEV (reference sequence). Trimming at V came to 4 bases and at J to 5 bases, leaving 8 bases not matched to a gene. The CDR3 sequence is CASSSPSGRGDEQYF. As DNA, the CDR3 is TGTGCCAGCAGTTCGCCTAGCGGGAGAGGTGACGAGCAGTACTTC.

The chain combines TRBV9 with TRBJ1-2, with 11 bases identical to TRBD1. Trimming at V came to 7 bases and at J to 0 bases, leaving 8 bases not matched to a gene. CDR1 and CDR2 from the germline V gene are SGDLS and YYNGEE. The length of the CDR3 is 16 residues. CDR3 sequence (DNA): TGTGCCAGCGGACGGACAGGGGGCAAGCCTAACTATGGCTACACCTTC. The encoded protein is CASGRTGGKPNYGYTF.

The chain uses TRBV15 and TRBJ1-4, with a weak D call TRBD1 (6 bases). The CDR3 has 16 amino acids. Germline V gives CDR1 LNHNV, CDR2 YYDKDF (reference sequence). The V gene lost 0 bases and the J gene lost 0 bases, with 8 bases spanning the gap. DNA for the CDR3: TGTGCCACCAGCAGAGATAGGACAGCAACTAATGAAAAACTGTTTTTT. Translating gives CATSRDRTATNEKLFF.

The genes are TRBV5-1 and TRBJ2-1; 15 nucleotides agree with TRBD2. The CDR3 consists of 16 residues. Germline V gene lookup returns CDR1 SGHRS and CDR2 YFSETQ. Unmatched junction bases numbered 8, after V lost 5 bases and J lost 8 bases. CDR3 in amino acids: CASRQGLAGGGDEQFF. Here the CDR3 DNA reads TGCGCCAGCAGGCAGGGACTAGCGGGAGGCGGTGATGAGCAGTTCTTC.

The CDR3 spells CASSYVDSNQPQHF. CDR3 sequence (DNA): TGTGCCAGCAGTTACGTAGACAGCAATCAGCCCCAGCATTTT. The rearrangement uses TRBV6-6 and TRBJ1-5; D gene uncertain. With 2 bases removed from V and 1 base from J, the gap between germline ends came to 6 bases. Germline assignment: CDR1 MNHNY and CDR2 SVGAGI (reference sequence). This CDR3 spans 14 amino acids.

The chain is built from TRBV5-1 and TRBJ2-7; 9 bases agree with TRBD2. The CDR3 is 19 residues long. The V gene end was trimmed by 0 bases and the J gene end by 2 bases; junction bases not matched to a gene: 15. Germline V gene data show CDR1 as SGHRS and CDR2 as YFSETQ. The CDR3, as DNA: TGCGCCAGCAGCTTGGGTCTCTCTAGCGGGGCATTTGGTGCCTACGAGCAGTACTTC. Its translation is CASSLGLSSGAFGAYEQYF.

V usage is TRBV28 and J usage is TRBJ1-2, with 7 bases aligning to TRBD1. The CDR3 spans 14 residues. Germline values: CDR1 MDHEN, CDR2 SYDVKM. Losses at the gene ends were 5 bases for V and 2 bases for J; bases not matched to a gene: 5. As DNA, the CDR3 is TGTGCCAGCAGTCCCGGACAGGCCAACTATGGCTACACCTTC. It codes for CASSPGQANYGYTF.

The V and J genes are TRBV11-2 and TRBJ1-1, with D tentatively TRBD1 (5 bases). The CDR3 spans 12 residues. Germline V lookup: CDR1 SGHAT, CDR2 FQNNGV. V lost 5 bases to trimming and J lost 1 base, with 5 bases between them. CDR3 sequence: CASSRGNTEAFF. The CDR3 DNA reads as TGTGCCAGCAGCAGGGGGAACACTGAAGCTTTCTTT.

V usage is TRBV4-1 and J usage is TRBJ2-1; the D gene is possibly TRBD1 (6 bases). Germline lookup yields CDR1 MGHRA and CDR2 YSYEKL. Trimming shortened V by 0 bases and J by 0 bases, and 12 bases separated the two germline ends. This CDR3 region has 17 residues. CDR3 coding DNA: TGCGCCAGCAGCCAAGAGGGGGCTGCCAGCTCCTACAATGAGCAGTTCTTC. This codes for CASSQEGAASSYNEQFF.

The chain couples TRBV9 to TRBJ1-2, with 11 bases fitting TRBD1. Germline V gene data show CDR1 as SGDLS and CDR2 as YYNGEE. V trimming: 7 bases; J trimming: 8 bases; junction bases outside the gene matches: 7. CDR3 length equals 13 residues. This CDR3 is CASAGQGAEGYTF. The CDR3, as DNA: TGTGCCAGCGCAGGACAGGGGGCTGAAGGCTACACCTTC.